This T cell receptor beta chain came from a study of a mutant IDH1 vaccine in newly diagnosed glioma. The wider study: Vaccination followed radiotherapy alone by 4-6 weeks, or accompanied temozolomide cycles. The earlier regimen, radiotherapy, temozolomide, or both, was most often both.

Time point described: week 47, end of study. A 20-mer mutant IDH1 peptide at 300 ug was injected subcutaneously with topical imiquimod. Donors harbored newly found WHO grade 3 or 4 IDH1-mutant, ATRX-lost astrocytomas. Per the germline V gene, CDR1 is LNHNV and CDR2 is YYDKDF (reference sequence). The V end lost 4 bases, the J end lost 0 bases, and 10 bases lay between the germline ends. CDR3 length equals 15 residues. Repertoires were generated with immunoSEQ multiplex PCR, while TCRdb's copy carries only in-frame clones and drops some. The profile shows approximately 12,000 clones, around 82% of them singletons. Study-wide results and limits: Of all patients, 93.3% showed vaccine-induced immune responses.

This clone is categorized as large. Its target is unknown. This chain joins TRBV15 and TRBJ2-1, with D perhaps matching TRBD2 (5 bases). The source of this sequence is a man under 40 with glioma. The source was PBMCs, collected from a glioma patient whose treatment included an IDH1 peptide vaccine. The CDR3 is CATSTDSGSYNEQFF. DNA for the CDR3: TGTGCCACCAGCACGGACTCCGGCTCCTACAATGAGCAGTTCTTC.